What follows are 13 T cell receptor beta chains derived from one specimen sequenced in a study of blood T cell repertoires in COVID-19. Clones were sequenced by immunoSEQ multiplex PCR, and TCRdb holds only the in-frame ones, with some missing. The sample lists 150,000 or so clones, 65% to 90% occurring once. Sequencing was done on a sample of peripheral blood. The receptors shown here come from a woman aged 55-70 years with COVID-19, enrolled during active disease.

In this sample, this clone turned up once. The rearrangement links TRBV5-1 to TRBJ2-2; D is uncertain. Trimming stripped 1 base from V and 1 base from J, with 8 bases between. This CDR3 is 15 amino acids long. CDR1 SGHRS and CDR2 YFSETQ come from the germline V gene. The CDR3: CASSLNRVNTGELFF. The CDR3 DNA reads TGCGCCAGCAGCTTGAACAGAGTGAACACCGGGGAGCTGTTTTTT. Based on the CDR3 plus reference TRBV5-1 and TRBJ2-2, the full variable domain is KAGVTQTPRYLIKTRGQQVTLSCSPISGHRSVSWYQQTPGQGLQFLFEYFSETQRNKGNFPGRFSGRQFSNSRSEMNVSTLELGDSALYLCASSLNRVNTGELFFGEGSRLTVL.

This chain joins TRBV29-1 and TRBJ2-1; D is possibly TRBD1 (5 bases). The CDR3 is 12 residues long. V was cut by 2 bases and J by 4 bases, with 6 bases left in between. The V gene's germline CDR1 is SQVTM and CDR2 ANQGSEA. CDR3 in amino acids: CSVEQGYNEQFF. In DNA, the CDR3 is TGCAGCGTTGAACAGGGATACAATGAGCAGTTCTTC.

This clone was seen once. This chain joins TRBV6-6 and TRBJ1-3; the D gene is possibly TRBD1 (6 bases). The CDR3 length is 16 residues. V lost 0 bases and J lost 5, with 14 bases in between. Germline V gene sequence: CDR1 MNHNY, CDR2 SVGAGI (reference sequence). The CDR3 loop reads CASSYSPDSLRNTIYF. The CDR3 nucleotides read TGTGCCAGCAGTTACTCACCGGACAGTTTAAGAAACACCATATATTTT.

The genes are TRBV6-5 and TRBJ2-3, with D perhaps matching TRBD1 (6 bases). V was trimmed by 9 bases and J by 0 bases, leaving 13 bases between them. The CDR3 sequence is 14 residues long. CDR1 and CDR2 from the germline V gene are MNHEY and SVGAGI. The chain's CDR3 is CASSQGSSTDTQYF. In nucleotides, the CDR3 is TGTGCCAGTAGTCAGGGGTCTAGCACAGATACGCAGTATTTT.

This chain joins TRBV5-5 and TRBJ1-4; D not certain. V lost 2 bases to trimming and J lost 8 bases, with 10 bases between them. CDR3 length equals 13 residues. Germline assignment: CDR1 SGHKS and CDR2 YYEKEE (reference sequence). The CDR3 DNA follows: TGTGCCAGCAGCTTCGCCAGATCCGAAAAACTGTTTTTT. Translation: CASSFARSEKLFF.

The chain employs TRBV11-2 and TRBJ2-7, with 10 nucleotides matching TRBD1. The CDR3 has 15 amino acids. J lost 8 bases, V lost 4 bases, and 11 bases had no gene match. CDR1 is SGHAT and CDR2 is FQNNGV in the germline V gene. The CDR3 loop is CASSSGTGASLKQYV. CDR3 nucleotides: TGTGCCAGCAGCTCCGGGACAGGGGCTTCTCTCAAGCAGTACGTC.

V gene TRBV18 combines with J gene TRBJ1-6; no clear D gene. The CDR3 is made up of 15 amino acids. CDR1 is KGHSH and CDR2 is LQKENI in the germline V gene. V was pared by 5 bases and J by 7 bases, with 15 bases between. The CDR3 DNA reads TGTGCCAGCTCAGCAGTGCCCGAACCAAATTCACCCCTCCACTTT. This translates into CASSAVPEPNSPLHF.

The chain uses TRBV11-2 and TRBJ2-1; no reliable D call. CDR3 length: 15 amino acids. Trimming took off 1 base at V and 5 bases at J, with 12 bases between the two ends. The germline V gene encodes CDR1 SGHAT and CDR2 FQNNGV. As DNA, the CDR3 is TGTGCCAGCAGCTTAGTAGCACTCTCTAACAATGAGCAGTTCTTC. As protein: CASSLVALSNNEQFF.

This clone was recorded once. The CDR3 DNA is TGTGCCAGCAGCGTAGGTTCAGGGTCCGGAAACACCATATATTTT. Its translation is CASSVGSGSGNTIYF. V and J are TRBV9 and TRBJ1-3; perhaps TRBD1 as D (5 bases). Trimming cost V 0 bases and J 4 bases, with 11 bases left between them. This CDR3 has 15 amino acids. Germline V gene data show CDR1 as SGDLS and CDR2 as YYNGEE.

This sequence joins TRBV7-8 and TRBJ1-1; maybe TRBD1 (5 bases). The CDR3 is 12 residues long. CDR1 is SGHVS and CDR2 is FQNEAQ in the germline V gene. The V end was cut by 1 base, the J end by 8 bases, with 8 bases between. The CDR3 spells CASSLDRQEAFF. CDR3 DNA: TGTGCCAGCAGCTTAGACCGACAGGAAGCTTTCTTT. The variable domain in full, with the rest retrieved from reference TRBV7-8 and TRBJ1-1, is GAGVSQSPRYKVAKRGQDVALRCDPISGHVSLFWYQQALGQGPEFLTYFQNEAQLDKSGLPSDRFFAERPEGSVSTLKIQRTQQEDSAVYLCASSLDRQEAFFGQGTRLTVV.

The chain links TRBV5-1 to TRBJ2-5; 7 bases map to TRBD2. The CDR3 extends over 15 amino acids. CDR1 SGHRS and CDR2 YFSETQ come from the germline V gene. With V trimmed by 0 bases and J by 0 bases, 2 bases remained unmatched. This CDR3 is CASSLEAGNQETQYF. DNA of the CDR3: TGCGCCAGCAGCTTGGAAGCGGGGAACCAAGAGACCCAGTACTTC.

DNA for the CDR3: TGTGCCACCGCGGCCCGAGTTCCTTCCGAGCAGTACTTC. Translated: CATAARVPSEQYF. The chain uses TRBV10-3 and TRBJ2-7, with D unresolved. Germline CDR1 is ENHRY and CDR2 is SYGVKD. The V end lost 10 bases, the J end lost 6 bases, and 19 bases lay between the germline ends. CDR3 length equals 13 residues.

This clone was seen only once. The chain joins TRBV6-2 or TRBV6-3 to TRBJ1-3; D perhaps matches TRBD1 (5 bases). Germline V gives CDR1 MNHEY, CDR2 SVGEGT. This CDR3 spans 16 amino acids. V lost 4 bases and J 4 bases, leaving 17 bases between the germline ends. In DNA, the CDR3 is TGTGCCAGCAGTTCTGCCCTCGGGGACTCCGGAAACACCATATATTTT. It yields the protein CASSSALGDSGNTIYF.